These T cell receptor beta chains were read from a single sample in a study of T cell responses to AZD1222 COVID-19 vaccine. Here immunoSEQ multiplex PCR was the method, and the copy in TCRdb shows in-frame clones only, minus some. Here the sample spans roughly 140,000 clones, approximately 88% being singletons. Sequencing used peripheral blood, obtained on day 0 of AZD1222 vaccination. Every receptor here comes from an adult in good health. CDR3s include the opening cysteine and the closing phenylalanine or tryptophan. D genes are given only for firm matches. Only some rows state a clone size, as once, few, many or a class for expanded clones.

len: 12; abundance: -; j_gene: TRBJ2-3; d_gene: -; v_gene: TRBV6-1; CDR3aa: CASSDNTDTQYF; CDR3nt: TGTGCCAGCAGTGATAACACAGATACGCAGTATTTT
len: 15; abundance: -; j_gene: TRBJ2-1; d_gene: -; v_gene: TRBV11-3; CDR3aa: CASSLGARLGNEQFF; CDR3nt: TGTGCCAGCAGCTTAGGGGCGAGACTGGGGAATGAGCAGTTCTTC
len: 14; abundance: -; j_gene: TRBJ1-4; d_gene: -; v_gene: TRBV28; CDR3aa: CASSFPGANEKLFF; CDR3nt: TGTGCCAGCAGTTTCCCAGGGGCTAATGAAAAACTGTTTTTT
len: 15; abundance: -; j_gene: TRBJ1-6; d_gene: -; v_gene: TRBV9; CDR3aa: CASSGLSSYNSPLHF; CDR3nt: TGTGCCAGCAGCGGGCTGAGCTCCTATAATTCACCCCTCCACTTT
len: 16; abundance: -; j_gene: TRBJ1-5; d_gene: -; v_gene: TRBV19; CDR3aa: CASSIGGRRSNQPQHF; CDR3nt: TGTGCCAGTAGTATAGGCGGACGAAGGAGCAATCAGCCCCAGCATTTT
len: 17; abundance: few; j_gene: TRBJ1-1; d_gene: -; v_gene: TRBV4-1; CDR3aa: CASSLFGARVRTTEAFF; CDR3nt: TGCGCCAGCAGCCTCTTCGGGGCCCGGGTCCGAACCACTGAAGCTTTCTTT
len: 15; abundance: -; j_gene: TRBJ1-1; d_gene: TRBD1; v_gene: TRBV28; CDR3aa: CASRKRQGAGLKAFF; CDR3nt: TGTGCCAGCAGAAAAAGACAGGGGGCGGGCTTGAAAGCTTTCTTT
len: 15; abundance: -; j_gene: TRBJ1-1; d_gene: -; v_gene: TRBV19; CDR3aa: CASSPRTVLNTEAFF; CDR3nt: TGTGCCAGTAGTCCGAGGACGGTTTTGAACACTGAAGCTTTCTTT
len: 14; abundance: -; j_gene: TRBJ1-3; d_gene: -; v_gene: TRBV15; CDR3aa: CATSRPSQTDTIYF; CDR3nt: TGTGCCACCAGCAGACCCTCGCAAACCGACACCATATATTTT
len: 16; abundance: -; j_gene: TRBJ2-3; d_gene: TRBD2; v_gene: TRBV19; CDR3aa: CASSPQLAGGADTQYF; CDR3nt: TGTGCCAGTAGTCCCCAACTAGCGGGGGGAGCAGATACGCAGTATTTT
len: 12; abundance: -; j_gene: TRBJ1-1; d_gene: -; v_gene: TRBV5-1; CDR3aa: CASSLSQREAFF; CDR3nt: TGCGCCAGCAGCCTTTCCCAGAGAGAAGCTTTCTTT
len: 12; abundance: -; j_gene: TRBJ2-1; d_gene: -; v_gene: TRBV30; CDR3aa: CAWRGGGNEQFF; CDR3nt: TGTGCCTGGAGGGGCGGTGGCAATGAGCAGTTCTTC
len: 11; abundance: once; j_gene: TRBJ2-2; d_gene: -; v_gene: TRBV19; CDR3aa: CASRDTGELFF; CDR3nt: TGTGCCAGTAGGGACACCGGGGAGCTGTTTTTT
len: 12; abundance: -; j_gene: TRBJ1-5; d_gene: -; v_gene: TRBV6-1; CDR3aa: CASSTWDQPQHF; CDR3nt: TGTGCCAGCAGCACCTGGGATCAGCCCCAGCATTTT
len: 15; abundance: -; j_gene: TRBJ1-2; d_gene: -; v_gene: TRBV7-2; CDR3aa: CASSLAIRGGDGYTF; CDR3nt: TGTGCCAGCAGCTTAGCGATCCGGGGGGGCGATGGCTACACCTTC
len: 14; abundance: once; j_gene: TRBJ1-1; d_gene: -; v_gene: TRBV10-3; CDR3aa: CAISESLGGSKAFF; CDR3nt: TGTGCCATCAGTGAGTCTCTGGGAGGGAGTAAAGCTTTCTTT
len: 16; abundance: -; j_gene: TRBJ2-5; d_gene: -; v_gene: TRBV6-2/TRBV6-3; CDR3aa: CASSYTGHLSGETQYF; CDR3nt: TGTGCCAGCAGTTATACGGGACACCTAAGCGGAGAGACCCAGTACTTC
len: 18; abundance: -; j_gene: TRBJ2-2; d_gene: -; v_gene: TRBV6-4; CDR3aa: CASSDSSWGRGNTGELFF; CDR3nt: TGTGCCAGCAGTGACTCGAGCTGGGGAAGGGGAAACACCGGGGAGCTGTTTTTT
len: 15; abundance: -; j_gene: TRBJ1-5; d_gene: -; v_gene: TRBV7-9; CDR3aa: CASSLVGAGNQPQHF; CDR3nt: TGTGCCAGCAGCTTAGTAGGGGCCGGCAATCAGCCCCAGCATTTT
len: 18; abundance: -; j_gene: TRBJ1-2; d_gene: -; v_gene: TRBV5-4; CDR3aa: CASSLGADRRKANYGYTF; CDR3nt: TGTGCCAGCAGCTTGGGAGCCGACAGGAGAAAAGCTAACTATGGCTACACCTTC
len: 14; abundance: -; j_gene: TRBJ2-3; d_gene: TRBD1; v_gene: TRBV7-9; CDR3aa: CASSSYRGPDTQYF; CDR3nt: TGTGCCAGCAGCTCCTACAGGGGTCCAGATACGCAGTATTTT
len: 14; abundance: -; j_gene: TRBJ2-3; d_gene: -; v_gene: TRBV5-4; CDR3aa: CASSSSRGTDTQYF; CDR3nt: TGTGCCAGCAGCTCTTCGAGAGGGACAGATACGCAGTATTTT
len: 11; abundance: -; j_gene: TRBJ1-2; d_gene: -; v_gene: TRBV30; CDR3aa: CASDGTAYYTF; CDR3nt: TGTGCCTCGGATGGGACGGCCTACTACACCTTC
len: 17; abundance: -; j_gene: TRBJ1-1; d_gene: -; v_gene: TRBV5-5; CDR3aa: CASSLENIGWVNTEAFF; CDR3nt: TGTGCCAGCAGCCTCGAAAACATCGGGTGGGTGAACACTGAAGCTTTCTTT
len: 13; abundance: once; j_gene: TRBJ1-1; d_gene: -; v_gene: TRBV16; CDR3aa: CASSQQQYTEAFF; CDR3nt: TGTGCCAGCAGCCAACAACAGTACACTGAAGCTTTCTTT
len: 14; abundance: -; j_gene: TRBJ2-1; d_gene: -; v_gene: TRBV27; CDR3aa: CASALLGLSNEQFF; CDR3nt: TGTGCCAGCGCTTTACTCGGGTTGAGCAATGAGCAGTTCTTC
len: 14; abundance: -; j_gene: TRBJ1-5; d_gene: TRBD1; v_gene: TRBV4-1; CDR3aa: CASSQGQGRQPQHF; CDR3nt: TGCGCCAGCAGCCAAGGACAGGGCCGGCAGCCCCAGCATTTT
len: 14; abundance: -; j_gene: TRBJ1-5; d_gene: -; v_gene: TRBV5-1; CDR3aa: CASSPGPPNQPQHF; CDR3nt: TGCGCCAGCAGCCCCGGGCCCCCCAATCAGCCCCAGCATTTT
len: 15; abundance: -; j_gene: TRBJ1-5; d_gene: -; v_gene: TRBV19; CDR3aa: CASRTGSRGNQPQHF; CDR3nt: TGTGCCAGTAGAACAGGCTCTAGGGGCAATCAGCCCCAGCATTTT
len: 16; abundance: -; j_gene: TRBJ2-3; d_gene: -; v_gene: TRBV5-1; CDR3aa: CASSLAGGGNTDTQYF; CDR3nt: TGCGCCAGCAGCTTGGCCGGAGGGGGCAACACAGATACGCAGTATTTT
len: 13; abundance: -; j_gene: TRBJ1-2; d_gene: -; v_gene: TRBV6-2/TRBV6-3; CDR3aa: CASSAGTLRRYTF; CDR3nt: TGTGCCAGCAGTGCCGGGACATTGAGGCGCTACACCTTC
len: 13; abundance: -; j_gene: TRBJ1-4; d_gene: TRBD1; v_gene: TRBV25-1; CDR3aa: CASSGQGVEKLFF; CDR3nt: TGTGCCAGCAGCGGACAGGGTGTTGAAAAACTGTTTTTT
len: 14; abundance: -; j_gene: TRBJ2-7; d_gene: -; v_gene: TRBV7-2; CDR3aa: CASSLDPGSYEQYF; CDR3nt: TGTGCCAGCAGCTTAGACCCCGGCTCCTACGAGCAGTACTTC
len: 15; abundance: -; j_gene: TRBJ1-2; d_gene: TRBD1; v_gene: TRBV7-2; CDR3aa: CASSDRTGAFDGYTF; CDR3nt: TGTGCCAGCAGCGACAGGACAGGGGCGTTTGATGGCTACACCTTC
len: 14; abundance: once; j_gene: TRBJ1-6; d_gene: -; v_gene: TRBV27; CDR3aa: CASNGNSGNSPLHF; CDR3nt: TGTGCCAGTAATGGAAATTCGGGAAATTCACCCCTCCACTTT
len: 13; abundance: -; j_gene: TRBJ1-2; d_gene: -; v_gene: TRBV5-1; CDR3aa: CASSLSGQTLVTF; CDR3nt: TGCGCCAGCAGCTTGTCGGGGCAAACTCTCGTGACCTTC
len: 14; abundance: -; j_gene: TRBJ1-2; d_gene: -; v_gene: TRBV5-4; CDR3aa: CASSLAGRQYGYTF; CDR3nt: TGTGCCAGCAGCTTGGCGGGACGGCAGTATGGCTACACCTTC
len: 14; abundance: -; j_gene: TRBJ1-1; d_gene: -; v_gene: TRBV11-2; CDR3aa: CASSLDQSDTEAFF; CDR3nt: TGTGCCAGCAGCTTAGACCAATCGGACACTGAAGCTTTCTTT
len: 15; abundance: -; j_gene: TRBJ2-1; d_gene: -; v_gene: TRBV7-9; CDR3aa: CASSSGRRTYNEQFF; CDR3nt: TGTGCCAGCAGCTCCGGTAGGCGCACCTACAATGAGCAGTTCTTC
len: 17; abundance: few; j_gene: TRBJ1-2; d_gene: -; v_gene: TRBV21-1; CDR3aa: CASRFSGSYPLGYGYTF; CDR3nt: TGTGCCAGCCGATTTTCGGGCTCCTACCCATTAGGCTATGGCTACACCTTC
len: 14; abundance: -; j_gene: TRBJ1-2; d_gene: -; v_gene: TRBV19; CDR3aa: CASSIWEENYGYTF; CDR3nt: TGTGCCAGTAGTATATGGGAGGAGAACTATGGCTACACCTTC
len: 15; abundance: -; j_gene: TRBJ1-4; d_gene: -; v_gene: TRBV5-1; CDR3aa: CASSSEGGLREKLFF; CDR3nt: TGCGCCAGCAGCTCGGAGGGGGGTCTGCGGGAAAAACTGTTTTTT
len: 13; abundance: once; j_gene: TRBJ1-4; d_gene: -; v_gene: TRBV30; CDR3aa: CAWSVRSGFELFF; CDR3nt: TGTGCCTGGAGTGTACGGTCGGGTTTCGAACTGTTTTTT
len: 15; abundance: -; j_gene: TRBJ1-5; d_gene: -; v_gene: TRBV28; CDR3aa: CASSWALGSYQPQHF; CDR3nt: TGTGCCAGCAGTTGGGCCCTGGGGAGCTACCAGCCCCAGCATTTT
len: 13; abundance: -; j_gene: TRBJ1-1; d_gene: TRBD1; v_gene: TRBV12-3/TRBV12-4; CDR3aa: CASSLDRGGEAFF; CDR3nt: TGTGCCAGCAGCTTGGACAGGGGAGGTGAAGCTTTCTTT
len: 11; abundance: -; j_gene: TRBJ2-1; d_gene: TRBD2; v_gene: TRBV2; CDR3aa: CASRGDNEQFF; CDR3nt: TGTGCCAGCCGGGGGGACAATGAGCAGTTCTTC
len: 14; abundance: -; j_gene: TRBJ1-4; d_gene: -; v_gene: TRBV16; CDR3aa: CASSQGHLNEKLFF; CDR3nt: TGTGCCAGCAGCCAAGGTCATTTAAATGAAAAACTGTTTTTT
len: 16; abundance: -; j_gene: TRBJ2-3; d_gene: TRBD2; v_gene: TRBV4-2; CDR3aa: CASSVSGGVSTDTQYF; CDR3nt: TGTGCCAGCAGCGTTAGCGGGGGAGTTAGCACAGATACGCAGTATTTT
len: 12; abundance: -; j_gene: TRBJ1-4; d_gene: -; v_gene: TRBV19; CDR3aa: CASSPGLEKLFF; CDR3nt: TGTGCCAGTAGCCCAGGACTTGAAAAACTGTTTTTT